This T cell receptor beta chain stems from a study of T-cell memory formation after mild COVID-19. Study outcomes and limitations: Largely, contracting CD4+ clones fell within CM and EM, and contracting CD8+ clones within EMRA.

TCRdb re-called the 5' RACE reads with MiXCR, one entry per CDR3 protein. Among about 82,000 distinct CDR3 sequences, 9.5% to 15% were seen once, and the ten largest hold 41%. This clonotype was recorded at least ten times. Its antigen is unknown. The sample taken for sequencing was PBMCs or a T cell subset sorted from them (not recorded which). This TCR was recovered from a man between 18 and 29 years old who had mild COVID-19 (a few samples of this study predate the infection). Cell type and time point are not known.

The CDR3 protein is CASSFGRFEAFF. The DNA for the CDR3 is TGTGCCAGCAGCTTCGGACGGTTTGAAGCTTTCTTT. V is TRBV7-3 and J is TRBJ1-1; D is undetermined. V was cut by 3 bases and J by 7 bases, with 9 bases left in between. Germline loops: CDR1 SGHTA, CDR2 FQGTGA. The CDR3 loop spans 12 amino acids.